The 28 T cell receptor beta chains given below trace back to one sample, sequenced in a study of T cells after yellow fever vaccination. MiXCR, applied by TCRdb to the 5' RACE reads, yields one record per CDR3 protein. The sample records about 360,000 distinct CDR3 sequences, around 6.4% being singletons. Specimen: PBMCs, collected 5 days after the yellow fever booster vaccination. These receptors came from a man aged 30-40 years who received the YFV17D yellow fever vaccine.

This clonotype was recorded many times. The chain's CDR3 is CASSSISGKLLTDTQYF. CDR3 DNA: TGCGCCAGCAGCTCCATTAGCGGGAAGTTACTCACAGATACGCAGTATTTT. This sequence joins TRBV5-1 and TRBJ2-3, with 8 positions matching TRBD2. The CDR3 covers 17 residues. Trimming removed 3 bases from V and 2 bases from J; junction bases left unmatched: 11. The germline V gene has CDR1 SGHRS and CDR2 YFSETQ.

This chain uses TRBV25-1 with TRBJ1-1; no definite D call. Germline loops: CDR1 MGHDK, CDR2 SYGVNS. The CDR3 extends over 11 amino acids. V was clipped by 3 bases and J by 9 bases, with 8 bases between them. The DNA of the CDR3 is TGTGCCAGCAGTGAGAGCAAGAAAGCTTTCTTT. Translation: CASSESKKAFF.

CDR3 in DNA: TGCAGTGCTAGAGTTGTAAATGGAGGGGTTAGCTATGGCTACACCTTC. Translation gives CSARVVNGGVSYGYTF. The J gene is TRBJ1-2, the V gene TRBV20-1; a weak D match, TRBD1 (5 bases). Germline V gene data show CDR1 as DFQATT and CDR2 as SNEGSKA (reference sequence). The CDR3 spans 16 residues. Trimming took 1 base from V and 4 from J, leaving 19 bases between them.

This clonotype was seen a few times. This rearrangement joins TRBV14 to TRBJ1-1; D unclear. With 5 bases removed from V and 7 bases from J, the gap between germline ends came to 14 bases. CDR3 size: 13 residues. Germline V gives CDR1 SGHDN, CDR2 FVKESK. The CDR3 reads CASSIMEDGEAFF. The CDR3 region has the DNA TGTGCCAGCAGCATAATGGAAGATGGTGAAGCTTTCTTT.

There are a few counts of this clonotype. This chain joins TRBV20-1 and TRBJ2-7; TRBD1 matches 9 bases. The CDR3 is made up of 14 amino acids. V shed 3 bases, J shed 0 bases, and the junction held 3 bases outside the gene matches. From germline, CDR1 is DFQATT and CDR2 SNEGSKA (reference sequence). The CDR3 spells CSARRGQGSYEQYF. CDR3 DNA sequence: TGCAGTGCTAGGCGGGGACAGGGCTCCTACGAGCAGTACTTC.

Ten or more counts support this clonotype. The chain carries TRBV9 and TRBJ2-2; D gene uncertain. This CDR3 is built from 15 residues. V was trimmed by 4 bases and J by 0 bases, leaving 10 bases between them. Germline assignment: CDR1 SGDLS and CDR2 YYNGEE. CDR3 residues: CASSLGSSNTGELFF. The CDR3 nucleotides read TGTGCCAGCAGCCTCGGGTCCTCGAACACCGGGGAGCTGTTTTTT.

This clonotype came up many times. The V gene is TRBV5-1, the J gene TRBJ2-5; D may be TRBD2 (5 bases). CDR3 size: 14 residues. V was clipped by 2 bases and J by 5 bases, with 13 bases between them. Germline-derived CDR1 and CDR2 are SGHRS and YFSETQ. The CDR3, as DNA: TGCGCCAGCAGCTTCGGAGGTAGCGCGGAGACCCAGTACTTC. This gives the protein CASSFGGSAETQYF.

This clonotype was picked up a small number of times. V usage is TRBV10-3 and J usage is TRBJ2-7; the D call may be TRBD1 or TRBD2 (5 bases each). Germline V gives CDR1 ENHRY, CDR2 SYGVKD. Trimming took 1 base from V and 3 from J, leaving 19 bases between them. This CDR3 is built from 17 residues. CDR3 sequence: CAISEFGAKAGDYEQYF. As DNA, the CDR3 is TGTGCCATCAGTGAGTTCGGGGCCAAGGCGGGTGACTACGAGCAGTACTTC.

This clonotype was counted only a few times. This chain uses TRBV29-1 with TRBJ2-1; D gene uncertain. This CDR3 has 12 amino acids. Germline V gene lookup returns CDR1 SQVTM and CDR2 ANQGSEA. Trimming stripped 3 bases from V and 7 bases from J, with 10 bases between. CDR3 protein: CSVDGEVNEQFF. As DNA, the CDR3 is TGCAGCGTTGATGGAGAGGTGAATGAGCAGTTCTTC.

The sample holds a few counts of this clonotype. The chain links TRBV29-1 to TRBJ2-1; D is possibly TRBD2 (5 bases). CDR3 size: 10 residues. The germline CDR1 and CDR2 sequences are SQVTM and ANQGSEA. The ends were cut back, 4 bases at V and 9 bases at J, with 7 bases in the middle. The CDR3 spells CSVVGAEQFF. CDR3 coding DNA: TGCAGCGTTGTGGGAGCTGAGCAGTTCTTC.

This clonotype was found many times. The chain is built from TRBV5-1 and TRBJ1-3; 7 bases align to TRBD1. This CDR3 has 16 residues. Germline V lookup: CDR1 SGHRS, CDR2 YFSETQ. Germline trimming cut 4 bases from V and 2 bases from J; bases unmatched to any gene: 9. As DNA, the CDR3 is TGCGCCAGCAGCCCTGCCCAGACAGGGACTGGAAACACCATATATTTT. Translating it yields CASSPAQTGTGNTIYF. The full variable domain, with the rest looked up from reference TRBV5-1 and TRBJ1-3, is KAGVTQTPRYLIKTRGQQVTLSCSPISGHRSVSWYQQTPGQGLQFLFEYFSETQRNKGNFPGRFSGRQFSNSRSEMNVSTLELGDSALYLCASSPAQTGTGNTIYFGEGSWLTVV.

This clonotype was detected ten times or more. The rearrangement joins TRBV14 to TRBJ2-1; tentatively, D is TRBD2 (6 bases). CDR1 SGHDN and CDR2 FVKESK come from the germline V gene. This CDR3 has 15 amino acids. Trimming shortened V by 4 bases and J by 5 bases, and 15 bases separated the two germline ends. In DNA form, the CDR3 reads TGTGCCAGCAGCCCGATGGAGCGGGCCGACAATGAGCAGTTCTTC. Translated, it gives CASSPMERADNEQFF.

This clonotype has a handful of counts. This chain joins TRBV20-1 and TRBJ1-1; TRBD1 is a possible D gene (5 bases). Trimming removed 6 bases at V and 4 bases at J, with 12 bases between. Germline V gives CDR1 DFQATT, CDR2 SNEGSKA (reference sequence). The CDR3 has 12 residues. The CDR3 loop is CSAPGQPTEAFF. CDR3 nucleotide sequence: TGCAGTGCCCCAGGACAACCCACTGAAGCTTTCTTT.

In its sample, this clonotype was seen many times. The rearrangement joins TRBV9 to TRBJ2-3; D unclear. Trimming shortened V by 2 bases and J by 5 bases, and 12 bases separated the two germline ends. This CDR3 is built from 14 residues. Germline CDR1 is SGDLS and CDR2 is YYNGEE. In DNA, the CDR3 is TGTGCCAGCAGCGTCCAGACACCGGTAGATACGCAGTATTTT. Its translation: CASSVQTPVDTQYF.

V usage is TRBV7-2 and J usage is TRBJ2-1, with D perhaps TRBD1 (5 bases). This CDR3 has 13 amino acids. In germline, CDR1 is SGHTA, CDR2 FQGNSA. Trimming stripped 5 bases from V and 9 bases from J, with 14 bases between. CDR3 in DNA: TGTGCCAGCAGCCCAGGACAAGCTCTTGAGCAGTTCTTC. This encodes CASSPGQALEQFF.

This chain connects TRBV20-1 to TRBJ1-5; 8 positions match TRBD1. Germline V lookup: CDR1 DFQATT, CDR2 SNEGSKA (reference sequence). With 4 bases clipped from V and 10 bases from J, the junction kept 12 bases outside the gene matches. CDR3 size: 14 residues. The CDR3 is CSAKDRQGAQPQHF. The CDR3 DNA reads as TGCAGTGCTAAGGATCGGCAGGGGGCTCAACCCCAGCATTTT.

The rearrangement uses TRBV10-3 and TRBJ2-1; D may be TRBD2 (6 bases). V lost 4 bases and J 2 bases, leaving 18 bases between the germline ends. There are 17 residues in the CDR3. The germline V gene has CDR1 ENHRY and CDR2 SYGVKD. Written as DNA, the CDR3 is TGTGCCATCAGTGGGGATGGGGGACTTGCAACCTACAATGAGCAGTTCTTC. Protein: CAISGDGGLATYNEQFF.

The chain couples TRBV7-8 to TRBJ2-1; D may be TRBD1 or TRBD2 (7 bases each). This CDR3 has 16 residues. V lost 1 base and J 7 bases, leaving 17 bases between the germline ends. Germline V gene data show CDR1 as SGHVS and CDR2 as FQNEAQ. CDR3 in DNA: TGTGCCAGCAGCTTAGATCCAGGGGGAGCGGGAAATGAGCAGTTCTTC. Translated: CASSLDPGGAGNEQFF.

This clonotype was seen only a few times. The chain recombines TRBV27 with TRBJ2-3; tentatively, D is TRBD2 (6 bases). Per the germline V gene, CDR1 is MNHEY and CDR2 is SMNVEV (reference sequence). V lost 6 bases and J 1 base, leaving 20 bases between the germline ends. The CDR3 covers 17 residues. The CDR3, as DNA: TGTGCCAGCAGCAAGACTAGAGGAGTCCAGGGCACAGATACGCAGTATTTT. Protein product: CASSKTRGVQGTDTQYF.

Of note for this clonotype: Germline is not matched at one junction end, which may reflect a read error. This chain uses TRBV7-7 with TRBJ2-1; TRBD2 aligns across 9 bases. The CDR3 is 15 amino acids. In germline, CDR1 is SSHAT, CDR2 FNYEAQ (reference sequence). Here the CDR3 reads CASSTGTSNYNEQFF. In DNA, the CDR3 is TGTGCTAGCAGTACCGGGACTAGCAACTACAATGAGCAGTTCTTC.

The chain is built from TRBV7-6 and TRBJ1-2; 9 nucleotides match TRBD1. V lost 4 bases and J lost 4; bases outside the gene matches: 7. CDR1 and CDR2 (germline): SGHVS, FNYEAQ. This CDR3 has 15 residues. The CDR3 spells CASSSPGTGIYGYTF. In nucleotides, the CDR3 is TGTGCCAGCAGCTCCCCCGGGACAGGGATCTATGGCTACACCTTC.

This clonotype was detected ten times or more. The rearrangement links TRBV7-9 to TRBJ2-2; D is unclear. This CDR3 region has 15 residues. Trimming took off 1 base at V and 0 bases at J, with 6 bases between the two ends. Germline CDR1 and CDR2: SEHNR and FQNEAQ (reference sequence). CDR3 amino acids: CASSLGAANTGELFF. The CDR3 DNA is TGTGCCAGCAGCTTAGGGGCAGCGAACACCGGGGAGCTGTTTTTT. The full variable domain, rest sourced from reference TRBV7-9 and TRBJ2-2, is DTGVSQNPRHKITKRGQNVTFRCDPISEHNRLYWYRQTLGQGPEFLTYFQNEAQLEKSRLLSDRFSAERPKGSFSTLEIQRTEQGDSAMYLCASSLGAANTGELFFGEGSRLTVL.

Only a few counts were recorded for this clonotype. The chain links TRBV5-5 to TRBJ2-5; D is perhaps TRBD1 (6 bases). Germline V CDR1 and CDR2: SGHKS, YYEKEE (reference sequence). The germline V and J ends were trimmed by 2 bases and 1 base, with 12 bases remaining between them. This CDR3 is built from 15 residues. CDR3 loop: CASSFLVGGQETQYF. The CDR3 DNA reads TGTGCCAGCAGCTTTTTGGTAGGGGGCCAAGAGACCCAGTACTTC.

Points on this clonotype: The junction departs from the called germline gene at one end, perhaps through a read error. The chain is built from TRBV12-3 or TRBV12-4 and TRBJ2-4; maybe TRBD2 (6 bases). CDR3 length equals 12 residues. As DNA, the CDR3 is TGTGCCGGAGGGGCGCCCAAAGACATTCAGTACTTC. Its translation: CAGGAPKDIQYF.

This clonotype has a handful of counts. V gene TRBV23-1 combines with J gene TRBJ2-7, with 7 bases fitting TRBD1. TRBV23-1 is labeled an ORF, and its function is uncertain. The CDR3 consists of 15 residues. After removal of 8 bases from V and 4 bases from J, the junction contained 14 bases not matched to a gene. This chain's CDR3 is CASRIQRDSDYEQYF. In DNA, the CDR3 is TGCGCCAGCCGAATACAGAGGGACAGCGATTACGAGCAGTACTTC.

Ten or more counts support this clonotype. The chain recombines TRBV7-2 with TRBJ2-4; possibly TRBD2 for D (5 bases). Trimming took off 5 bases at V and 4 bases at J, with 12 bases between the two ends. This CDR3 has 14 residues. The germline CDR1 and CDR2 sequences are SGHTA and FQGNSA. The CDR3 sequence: CASSVGGAKNIQYF. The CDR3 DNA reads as TGTGCCAGCAGCGTAGGAGGAGCGAAAAACATTCAGTACTTC.

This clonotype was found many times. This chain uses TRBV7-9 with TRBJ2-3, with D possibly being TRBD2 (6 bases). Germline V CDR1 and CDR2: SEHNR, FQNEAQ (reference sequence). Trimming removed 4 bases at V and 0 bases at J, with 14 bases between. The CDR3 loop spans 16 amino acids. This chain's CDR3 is CASSSSLGRSTDTQYF. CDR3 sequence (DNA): TGTGCCAGCAGCTCAAGCCTAGGGAGGAGCACAGATACGCAGTATTTT.

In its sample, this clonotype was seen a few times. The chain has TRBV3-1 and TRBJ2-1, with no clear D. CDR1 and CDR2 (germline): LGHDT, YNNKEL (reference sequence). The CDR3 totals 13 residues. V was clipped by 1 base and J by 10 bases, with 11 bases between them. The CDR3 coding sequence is TGTGCCAGCAGCCAAGTCGGGTTACAGGAGCAGTTCTTC. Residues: CASSQVGLQEQFF.